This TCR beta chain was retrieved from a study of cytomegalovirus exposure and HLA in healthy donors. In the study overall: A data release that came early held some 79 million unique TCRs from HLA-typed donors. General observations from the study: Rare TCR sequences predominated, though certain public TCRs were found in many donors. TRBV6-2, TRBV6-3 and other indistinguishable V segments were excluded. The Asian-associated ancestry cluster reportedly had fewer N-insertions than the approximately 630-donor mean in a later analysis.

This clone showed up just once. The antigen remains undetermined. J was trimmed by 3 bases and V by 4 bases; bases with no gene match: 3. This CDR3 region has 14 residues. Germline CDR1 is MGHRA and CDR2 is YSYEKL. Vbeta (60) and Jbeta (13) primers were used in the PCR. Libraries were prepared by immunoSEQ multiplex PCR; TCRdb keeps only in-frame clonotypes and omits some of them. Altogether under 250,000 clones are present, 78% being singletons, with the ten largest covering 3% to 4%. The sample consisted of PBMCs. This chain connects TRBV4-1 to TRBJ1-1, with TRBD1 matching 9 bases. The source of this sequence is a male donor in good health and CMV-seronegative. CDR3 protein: CASSPGQGDTEAFF. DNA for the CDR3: TGCGCCAGCAGCCCGGGACAGGGTGACACTGAAGCTTTCTTT.